These T cell receptor beta chains were read from a single sample in a study of T cell repertoires in ileal Crohn's disease. This table comes from immunoSEQ multiplex PCR, and its TCRdb copy is limited to in-frame clones, with some not included. This table has 9,500 to 12,000 clones, around 76% appearing once. Sequenced sample: ileal tissue. Every receptor here comes from an adult with Crohn's disease. Both conserved end residues are part of each CDR3. Each record gives: clone size, J gene, D gene, V gene, CDR3 protein, CDR3 DNA. D genes are given only for firm matches. Part of the rows lack a size; the others show once, few, many or a class for expanded clones.

.	TRBJ2-2	.	TRBV5-1	CASSLGAGLNTGELFF	TGCGCCAGCAGCTTGGGGGCAGGGCTTAACACCGGGGAGCTGTTTTTT
.	TRBJ2-7	.	TRBV18	CASSPLRRRVHEQYF	TGTGCCAGCTCACCACTGCGCAGGCGGGTCCACGAGCAGTACTTC
few	TRBJ1-3	TRBD1	TRBV2	CASSAGTGAGNTIYF	TGTGCCAGCAGTGCCGGGACAGGGGCTGGAAACACCATATATTTT
.	TRBJ2-5	TRBD2	TRBV18	CASSPRLAGGQETQYF	TGTGCCAGCTCACCTAGACTAGCGGGGGGCCAAGAGACCCAGTACTTC
.	TRBJ2-7	TRBD2	TRBV9	CASSAGGSSYEQYF	TGTGCCAGCAGCGCGGGGGGGAGCTCCTACGAGCAGTACTTC
few	TRBJ2-7	.	TRBV5-6	CASSLPHVYEQYF	TGTGCCAGCAGCTTGCCACACGTTTACGAGCAGTACTTC
.	TRBJ2-7	TRBD2	TRBV5-6	CASVKRAGTLSYEQYF	TGTGCCAGCGTCAAGCGAGCGGGGACCTTATCCTACGAGCAGTACTTC
.	TRBJ2-3	.	TRBV7-2	CASSLVLPRRGTDTQYF	TGTGCCAGCAGCTTAGTGCTCCCCCGCCGGGGCACAGATACGCAGTATTTT
.	TRBJ2-2	TRBD2	TRBV7-8	CASSRTSGGTGELFF	TGTGCCAGCAGCAGGACTAGCGGGGGTACCGGGGAGCTGTTTTTT
.	TRBJ1-4	.	TRBV28	CASTLGGLSGNEKLFF	TGTGCCAGCACCCTGGGGGGACTCAGTGGTAATGAAAAACTGTTTTTT
few	TRBJ2-7	.	TRBV7-2	CASSLDLGPYEQYF	TGTGCCAGCAGCTTAGATCTGGGCCCCTACGAGCAGTACTTC
.	TRBJ2-1	.	TRBV7-2	CASSFDSRRSSYNEQFF	TGTGCCAGCAGCTTCGACTCTCGGCGGAGCTCCTACAATGAGCAGTTCTTC
.	TRBJ1-4	.	TRBV25-1	CASGPGGGGKLFF	TGTGCCAGTGGGCCGGGAGGAGGCGGAAAACTGTTTTTT
.	TRBJ2-5	TRBD2	TRBV4-1	CASSPIAGEETQYF	TGCGCCAGCAGTCCAATAGCGGGGGAAGAGACCCAGTACTTC
.	TRBJ2-2	.	TRBV30	CAWSLGAPGELFF	TGTGCCTGGAGTTTAGGGGCGCCCGGGGAGCTGTTTTTT
few	TRBJ2-1	.	TRBV4-1	CASSQDIRVASSYNEQFF	TGCGCCAGCAGCCAAGATATCAGGGTCGCCAGCTCCTACAATGAGCAGTTCTTC
once	TRBJ1-2	TRBD1	TRBV29-1	CSVDQGAPSGYTF	TGCAGCGTTGACCAGGGGGCTCCCTCCGGCTACACCTTC
.	TRBJ2-7	TRBD2	TRBV7-2	CASSLVGGGTLPYEQYF	TGTGCCAGCAGCTTAGTCGGCGGGGGGACGTTACCCTACGAGCAGTACTTC
.	TRBJ1-4	TRBD1	TRBV30	CASKGQGLEKLFF	TGTGCCTCAAAGGGACAGGGCCTTGAAAAACTGTTTTTT
.	TRBJ1-2	TRBD1	TRBV19	CASITGQGGNEGYGYTF	TGTGCCAGCATTACCGGACAGGGAGGGAATGAAGGCTATGGCTACACCTTC
.	TRBJ2-7	.	TRBV2	CASRAPGSLIYF	TGTGCCAGCAGGGCTCCAGGGTCCCTGATATACTTC
.	TRBJ1-1	.	TRBV29-1	CSVEVQKAFF	TGCAGCGTTGAAGTCCAGAAAGCTTTCTTT
.	TRBJ1-6	TRBD1	TRBV30	CAWSRDSFNYDSPLHF	TGTGCCTGGTCCCGGGACAGTTTTAATTACGATTCACCCCTCCACTTT
.	TRBJ2-1	TRBD2	TRBV5-1	CASSFLAGGSSYNEQFF	TGCGCCAGCAGCTTTCTTGCCGGGGGGAGCTCCTACAATGAGCAGTTCTTC
once	TRBJ2-7	.	TRBV12-5	CASAQGFYEQYF	TGTGCTAGTGCTCAGGGGTTCTACGAGCAGTACTTC
.	TRBJ1-4	.	TRBV6-7	CASSRRGTSNEKLFF	TGTGCCAGCAGCCGCCGAGGGACATCTAACGAAAAACTGTTTTTT
.	TRBJ1-4	.	TRBV5-6	CASSLAGSLGEKLFF	TGTGCCAGCAGCTTGGCCGGGTCTTTGGGTGAAAAACTGTTTTTT
.	TRBJ1-2	.	TRBV7-9	CASSLGGLGQGYDGYTF	TGTGCCAGCAGCTTAGGTGGCCTTGGGCAGGGCTATGACGGCTACACCTTC
.	TRBJ2-7	.	TRBV6-5	CASSTHRSKVNEQYF	TGTGCCAGCAGTACACACAGGAGTAAGGTAAACGAGCAGTACTTC
few	TRBJ1-1	.	TRBV11-2	CASSLEPGANTEAFF	TGTGCCAGCAGCTTAGAGCCAGGGGCGAACACTGAAGCTTTCTTT
.	TRBJ2-1	TRBD2	TRBV5-4	CASSLAGGGYWNEQFF	TGTGCCAGCAGCTTGGCGGGGGGGGGATATTGGAATGAGCAGTTCTTC
.	TRBJ2-1	.	TRBV30	CAWSAQGSYSYNEQFF	TGTGCCTGGAGTGCCCAGGGCTCCTATTCCTACAATGAGCAGTTCTTC
.	TRBJ2-7	.	TRBV5-1	CASSSSFTGDEQYF	TGCGCCAGCAGTAGTTCATTCACGGGGGACGAGCAGTACTTC
.	TRBJ1-5	.	TRBV29-1	CSVGGDRYNQPQHF	TGCAGCGTTGGGGGAGACCGTTACAATCAGCCCCAGCATTTT
.	TRBJ1-5	TRBD1	TRBV5-1	CASRPGQPGQPQHF	TGCGCCAGCAGGCCGGGACAGCCGGGACAGCCCCAGCATTTT
once	TRBJ2-7	TRBD1	TRBV28	CASTYPSGQLYEQYF	TGTGCCAGCACGTACCCATCGGGACAGCTCTACGAGCAGTACTTC
once	TRBJ2-7	TRBD2	TRBV7-8	CASSYRLAGSYEQYF	TGTGCCAGCAGCTATCGACTAGCGGGATCCTACGAGCAGTACTTC